These 7 T cell receptor beta chains originate from one sample sequenced in a study of CXCR3-negative and CXCR3-positive naive CD8 T cells. UMI-labeled TRB cDNA libraries were prepared by 5' RACE. From its re-call of the 5' RACE reads, TCRdb lists each CDR3 protein once, without DNA. Its clone listing holds roughly 55,000 distinct CDR3 sequences. Points from the study as a whole: CXCR3-positive naive cells carried more hydrophobic TRB CDR3s than CXCR3-negative naive cells did.

Their antigens are not known. The sequenced sample consisted of naive CXCR3+ CD8+ T cells from blood. Subset denoted: CD45RO-CCR7+CD27+CD95- naive CD8+ T cells expressing CXCR3 (TNR3+). Receptor source: a human donor in good health. Some clones in this sample may be carry-over from other donors' samples.

The chain carries TRBV20-1 and TRBJ2-7; TCRdb returns TRBD1, unconfirmable since there is no DNA. This CDR3 comprises 14 residues. Germline-derived CDR1 and CDR2 are DFQATT and SNEGSKA (reference sequence). CDR3 protein: CSAMGAGNIYEQYF.

The chain recombines TRBV5-1 with TRBJ2-3; checking the TCRdb D call of TRBD1 is not possible without DNA. CDR1 is SGHRS and CDR2 is YFSETQ in the germline V gene. CDR3 size: 16 residues. The CDR3 here is CASSPLAGELTDTQYF.

This sequence joins TRBV29-1 and TRBJ2-7; the TCRdb call, TRBD2, lacks DNA for checking. The germline CDR1 and CDR2 sequences are SQVTM and ANQGSEA. This CDR3 spans 14 amino acids. CDR3 protein: CSVGDSPSSYEQYF.

This chain connects TRBV7-4 to TRBJ1-1; TCRdb picks TRBD1, but there is no DNA to check that call. Germline lookup yields CDR1 SGHVT and CDR2 SQSDAQ. CDR3 length: 16 amino acids. The CDR3 loop reads CASSQSGQGMNTEAFF.

The rearrangement uses TRBV13 and TRBJ2-7; TCRdb's assignment of TRBD2 cannot be checked, as there is no DNA. The CDR3 runs to 15 residues. Germline V gene sequence: CDR1 PRHDT, CDR2 FYEKMQ (reference sequence). The CDR3 protein is CASSFQQTAGVEQYF. Together with reference TRBV13 and TRBJ2-7, the CDR3 gives the full variable domain: AAGVIQSPRHLIKEKRETATLKCYPIPRHDTVYWYQQGPGQDPQFLISFYEKMQSDKGSIPDRFSAQQFSDYHSELNMSSLELGDSALYFCASSFQQTAGVEQYFGPGTRLTVT.

This chain uses TRBV7-6 with TRBJ1-4; TCRdb's D call of TRBD1 is untestable without DNA. The CDR3 is 17 amino acids. Germline CDR1 is SGHVS and CDR2 is FNYEAQ. CDR3: CASSRRDRGPRDEKLFF.

The chain carries TRBV5-1 and TRBJ1-5; checking the TCRdb D call of TRBD1 is not possible without DNA. CDR1 and CDR2 (germline): SGHRS, YFSETQ. CDR3 size: 15 residues. The CDR3 spells CASSAGQGGNQPQHF.